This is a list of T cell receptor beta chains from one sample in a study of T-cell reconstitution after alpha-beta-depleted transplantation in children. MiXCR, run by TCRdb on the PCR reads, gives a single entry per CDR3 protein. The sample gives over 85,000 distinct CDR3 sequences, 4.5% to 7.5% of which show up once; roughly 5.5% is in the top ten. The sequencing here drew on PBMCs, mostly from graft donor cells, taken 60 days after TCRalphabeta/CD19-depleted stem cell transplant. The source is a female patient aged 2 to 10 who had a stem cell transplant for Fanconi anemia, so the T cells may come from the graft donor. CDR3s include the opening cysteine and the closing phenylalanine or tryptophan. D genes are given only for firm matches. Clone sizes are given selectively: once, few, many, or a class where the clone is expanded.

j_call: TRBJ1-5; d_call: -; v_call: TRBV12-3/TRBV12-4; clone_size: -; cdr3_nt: TGTGCCAGCAGCAGGGGTTGGGATCAGCCCCAGCATTTT; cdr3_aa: CASSRGWDQPQHF
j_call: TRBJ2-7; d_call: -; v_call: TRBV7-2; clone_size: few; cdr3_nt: TGTGCCAGCGGGGGGGCGTCCTACGAGCAGTACTTC; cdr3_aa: CASGGASYEQYF
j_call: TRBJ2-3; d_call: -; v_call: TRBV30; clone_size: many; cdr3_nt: TGTGCCTGGAGTAGAGTAGATACGCAGTATTTT; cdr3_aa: CAWSRVDTQYF
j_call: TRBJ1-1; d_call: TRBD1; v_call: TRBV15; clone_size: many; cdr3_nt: TGTGCCACCAGCCTGACAGGGGATATGAACACTGAAGCTTTCTTT; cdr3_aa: CATSLTGDMNTEAFF
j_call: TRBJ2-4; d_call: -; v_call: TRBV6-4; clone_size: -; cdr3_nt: TGTGCCAGCTGTTTCCACTCCTGGGACGGGAAAGCCAAAAACATTCAGTACTTC; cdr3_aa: CASCFHSWDGKAKNIQYF
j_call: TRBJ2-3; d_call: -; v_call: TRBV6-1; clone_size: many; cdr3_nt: TGTGCCAGCAGTCAAGCCCACTCTAGCACAGATACGCAGTATTTT; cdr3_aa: CASSQAHSSTDTQYF
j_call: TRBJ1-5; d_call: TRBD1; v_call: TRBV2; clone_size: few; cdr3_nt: TGTGCCAGTACACTCCAACAGGGGGAGGGCAATCAGCCCCAGCATTTT; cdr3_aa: CASTLQQGEGNQPQHF
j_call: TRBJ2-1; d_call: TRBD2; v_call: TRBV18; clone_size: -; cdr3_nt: TGTGCCAGCTCACTACCTAGCGGGGGTTACAATGAGCAGTTCTTC; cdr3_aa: CASSLPSGGYNEQFF
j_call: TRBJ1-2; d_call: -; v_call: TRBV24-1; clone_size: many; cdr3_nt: TGTGCCACTAGAGGCCTGCACTCCCAAGGCTACACCTTC; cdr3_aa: CATRGLHSQGYTF
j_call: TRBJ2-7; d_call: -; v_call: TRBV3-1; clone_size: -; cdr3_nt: TGTACCATCTGCCGTGTACTCTCCGAGCAGTACTTC; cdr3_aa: CTICRVLSEQYF
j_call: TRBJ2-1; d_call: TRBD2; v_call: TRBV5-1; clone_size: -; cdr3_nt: TGCGCCAGCAGCTTGGTTTTTGACACTAGCGGTTACAATGAGCAGTTCTTC; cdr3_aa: CASSLVFDTSGYNEQFF
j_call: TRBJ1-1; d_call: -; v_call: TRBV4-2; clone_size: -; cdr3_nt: TGTGCCAGCAGCCAAAGGGCGTACAGGGCGGACACTGAAGCTTTCTTT; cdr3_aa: CASSQRAYRADTEAFF
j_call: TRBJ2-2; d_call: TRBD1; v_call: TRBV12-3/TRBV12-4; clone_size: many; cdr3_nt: TGTGCCAGCAGTTCACAGGGGGCGCTTACCGGGGAGCTGTTTTTT; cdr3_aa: CASSSQGALTGELFF
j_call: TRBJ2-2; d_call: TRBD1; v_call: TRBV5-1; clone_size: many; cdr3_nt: TGCGCCAGCAGCAAGCTCGGACAGGGCAGCGGGGAGCTGTTTTTT; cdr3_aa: CASSKLGQGSGELFF
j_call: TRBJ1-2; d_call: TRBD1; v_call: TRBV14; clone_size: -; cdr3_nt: TGTGCCAGCAGCCCTTGGACAGGGCGGTTCGGCTACACCTTC; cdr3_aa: CASSPWTGRFGYTF
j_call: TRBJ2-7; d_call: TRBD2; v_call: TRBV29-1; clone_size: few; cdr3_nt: TGCAGCGTAATTAGCGGGGCCTACGAGCAGTACTTC; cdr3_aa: CSVISGAYEQYF
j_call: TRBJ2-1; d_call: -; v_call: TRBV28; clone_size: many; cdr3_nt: TGTGCCAGCAGTTTATCTCCAATCCACGGGAGCTCCTACAATGAGCAGTTCTTC; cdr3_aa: CASSLSPIHGSSYNEQFF
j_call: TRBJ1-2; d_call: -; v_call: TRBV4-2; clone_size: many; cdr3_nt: TGTGCCAGCAGCTTAAGGAGACAGGATGGCTACACCTTC; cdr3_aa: CASSLRRQDGYTF
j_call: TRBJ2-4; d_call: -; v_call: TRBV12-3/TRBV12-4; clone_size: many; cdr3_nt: TGTGCCAGCAGTTCCCAGAGTATCACCATCCTAGCCAAAAACATTCAGTACTTC; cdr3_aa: CASSSQSITILAKNIQYF
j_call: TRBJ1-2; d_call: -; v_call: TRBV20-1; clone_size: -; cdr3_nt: TGCAGTGCTAGAGTAGGATTAGCTAACTATGGCTACACCTTC; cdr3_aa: CSARVGLANYGYTF
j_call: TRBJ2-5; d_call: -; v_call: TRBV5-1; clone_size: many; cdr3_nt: TGCGCCAGCAGCTTGAGAGACTACCAAGAGACCCAGTACTTC; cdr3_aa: CASSLRDYQETQYF
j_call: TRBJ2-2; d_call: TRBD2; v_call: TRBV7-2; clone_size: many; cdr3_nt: TGTGCCAGCAGCTTCTGGCTAGCGGGGGGTACCGGGGAGCTGTTTTTT; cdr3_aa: CASSFWLAGGTGELFF
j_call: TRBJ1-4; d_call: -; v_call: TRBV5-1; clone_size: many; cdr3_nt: TGCGCCAGCAGCTTGGAGGGGCCGCCTAATGAAAAACTGTTTTTT; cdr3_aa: CASSLEGPPNEKLFF
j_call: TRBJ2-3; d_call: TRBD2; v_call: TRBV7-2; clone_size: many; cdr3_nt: TGTGCCAGCAGCTTAGTAATGACTAGCGATAGCACAGATACGCAGTATTTT; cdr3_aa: CASSLVMTSDSTDTQYF
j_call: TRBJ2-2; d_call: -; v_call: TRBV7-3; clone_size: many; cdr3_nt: TGTGCCAGCAGCTTGGGCAGGGCGACCGGGGAGCTGTTTTTT; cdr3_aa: CASSLGRATGELFF
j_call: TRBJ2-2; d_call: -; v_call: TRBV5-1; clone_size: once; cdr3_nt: TGCGCCAGCAGCTTGGCGCAGGGGTACACCGGGGAGGTGTTTTTT; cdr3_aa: CASSLAQGYTGEVFF
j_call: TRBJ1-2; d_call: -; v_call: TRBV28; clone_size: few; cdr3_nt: TGTGCCAGCAGTTCGGTCGGCCGCTATGGCTACACCTTC; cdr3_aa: CASSSVGRYGYTF
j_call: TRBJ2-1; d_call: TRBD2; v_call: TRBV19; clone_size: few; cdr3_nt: TGTGCCAGTAGCAAAGAGGCTAGCGGTCTTCATGAGCAGTTCTTC; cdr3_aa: CASSKEASGLHEQFF
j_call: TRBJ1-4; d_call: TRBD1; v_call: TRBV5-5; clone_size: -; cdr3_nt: TGTGCCAGCAGCTTGGGGACAGGGGGCCTTGAAAAACTGTTTTTT; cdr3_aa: CASSLGTGGLEKLFF
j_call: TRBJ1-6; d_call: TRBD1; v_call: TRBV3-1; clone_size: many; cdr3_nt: TGTGCCAGCAGCGCCCGGGACAGGGGGGATTCACCCCTCCACTTT; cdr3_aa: CASSARDRGDSPLHF
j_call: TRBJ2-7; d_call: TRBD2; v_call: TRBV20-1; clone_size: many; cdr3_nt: TGCAGTGCTAGCCTAGCGGGGGGCCTATTCTACGAGCAGTACTTC; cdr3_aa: CSASLAGGLFYEQYF
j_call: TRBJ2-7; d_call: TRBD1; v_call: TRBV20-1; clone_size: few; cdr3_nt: TGCAGTGCTAGCTCCGGGACAGGACTCTACGAGCAGTACTTC; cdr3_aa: CSASSGTGLYEQYF
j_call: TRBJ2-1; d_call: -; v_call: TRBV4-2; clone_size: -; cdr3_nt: TGTGCCAGCAGCCACTTACCGGGACCCACCTACAATGAGCAGTTCTTC; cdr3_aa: CASSHLPGPTYNEQFF
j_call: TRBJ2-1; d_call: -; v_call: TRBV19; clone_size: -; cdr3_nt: TGTGCCAGTAGTATCCTGGGACAACGCTACAATGAGCAGTTCTTC; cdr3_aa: CASSILGQRYNEQFF
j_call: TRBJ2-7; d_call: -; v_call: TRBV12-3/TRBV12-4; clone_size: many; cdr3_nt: TGTGCCAGCACCACCGGAGGGGCCTACGAGCAGTACTTC; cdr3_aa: CASTTGGAYEQYF
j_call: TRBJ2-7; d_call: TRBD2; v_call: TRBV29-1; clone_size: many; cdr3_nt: TGCAGCGTTGAAGCCCGACTAGCGGGACACTACGAGCAGTACTTC; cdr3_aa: CSVEARLAGHYEQYF
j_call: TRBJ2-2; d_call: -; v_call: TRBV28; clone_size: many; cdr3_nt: TGTGCCAGCAGTTTAGCGGCGAACCCGAACACCGGGGAGCTGTTTTTT; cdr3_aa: CASSLAANPNTGELFF
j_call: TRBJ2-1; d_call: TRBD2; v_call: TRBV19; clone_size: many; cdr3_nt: TGTGCCAGTAGTGCCGGGGGGGGTGCCTACAATGAGCAGTTCTTC; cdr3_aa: CASSAGGGAYNEQFF
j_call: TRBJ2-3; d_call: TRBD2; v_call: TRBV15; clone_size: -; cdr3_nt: TGTGCCACCAGCAAAAATCTCGGCGGCGGGGGGTTCAATACGCAGTATTTT; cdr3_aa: CATSKNLGGGGFNTQYF
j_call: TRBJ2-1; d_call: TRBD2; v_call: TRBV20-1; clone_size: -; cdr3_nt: TGCAGTGCCTTCCGACTAGCCGATGAGCAGTTCTTC; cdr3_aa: CSAFRLADEQFF
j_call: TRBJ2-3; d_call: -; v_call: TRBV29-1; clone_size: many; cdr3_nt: TGCAGCGTTGCCACTAGACTTACAGATACGCAGTATTTT; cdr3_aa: CSVATRLTDTQYF
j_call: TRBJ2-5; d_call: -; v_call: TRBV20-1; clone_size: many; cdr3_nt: TGCAGTGCTTATCTTACAGGATTCCAAGAGACCCAGTACTTC; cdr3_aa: CSAYLTGFQETQYF
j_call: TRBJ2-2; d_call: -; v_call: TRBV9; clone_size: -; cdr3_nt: TGTGCCAGCAGCCGCAGGGGGAACACCGGGGAGCTGTTTTTT; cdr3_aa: CASSRRGNTGELFF
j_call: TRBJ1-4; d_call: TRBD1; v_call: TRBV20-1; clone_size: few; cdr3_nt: TGCAGTGCTTCCCTAACAGGGGCCGGGGAAAAACTGTTTTTT; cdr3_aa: CSASLTGAGEKLFF
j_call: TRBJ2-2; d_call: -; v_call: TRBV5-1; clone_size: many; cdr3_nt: TGCGCCAGCAGCTCCTCAGGAAACACCGGGGAGCTGTTTTTT; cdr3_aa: CASSSSGNTGELFF
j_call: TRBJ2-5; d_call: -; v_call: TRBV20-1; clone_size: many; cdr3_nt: TGCAGTGCTAGTACGGAGATTCCCCAAGAGACCCAGTACTTC; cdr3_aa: CSASTEIPQETQYF
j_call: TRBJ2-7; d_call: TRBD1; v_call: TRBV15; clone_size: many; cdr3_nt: TGTGCCACCAGCAGAGAGGTTCTCACAGGGGGCGAGCAGTACTTC; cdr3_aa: CATSREVLTGGEQYF
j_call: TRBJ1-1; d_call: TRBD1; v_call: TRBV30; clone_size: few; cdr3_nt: TGTGCCTGGAGTAAGGGGGCCGCTACTGAAGCTTTCTTT; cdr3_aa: CAWSKGAATEAFF
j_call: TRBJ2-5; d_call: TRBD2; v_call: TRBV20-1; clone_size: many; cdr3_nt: TGCAGTGCTAGAGATCGGCTAGCGGCGTACCAAGAGACCCAGTACTTC; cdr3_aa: CSARDRLAAYQETQYF
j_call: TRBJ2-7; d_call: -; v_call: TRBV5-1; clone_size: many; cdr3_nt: TGCGCCAGCATGGGAGACAGCTTGTACGAGCAGTACTTC; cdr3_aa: CASMGDSLYEQYF
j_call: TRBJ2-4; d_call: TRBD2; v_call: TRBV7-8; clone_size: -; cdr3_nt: TGTGCCAGCAGCTTAAGACTAGCGGACAACATTCAGTACTTC; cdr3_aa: CASSLRLADNIQYF
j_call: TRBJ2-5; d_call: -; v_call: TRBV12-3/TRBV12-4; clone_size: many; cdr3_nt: TGTGCCAGCAGTGAACAGGGGAGGGAGACCCAGTACTTC; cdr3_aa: CASSEQGRETQYF
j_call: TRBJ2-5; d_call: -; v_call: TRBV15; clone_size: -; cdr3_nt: TGTGCCACCAGCAGGTCAGGGGCCTTGGAGACCCAGTACTTC; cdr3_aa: CATSRSGALETQYF
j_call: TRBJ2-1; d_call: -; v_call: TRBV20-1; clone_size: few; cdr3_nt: TGCAGTGGGAATCTGGACCCACCCGACAATGAGCAGTTCTTC; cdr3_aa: CSGNLDPPDNEQFF